This section outlines one T cell receptor (beta chain) sequence together with its context. This sample is part of a study of T cells in Graves' hyperthyroidism and ophthalmopathy. TCR beta CDR3 sequences were amplified from RNA transcripts. The study used the HTBI primer set for a first-round RT-PCR of the TCR CDR3. TCRdb re-called the multiplex PCR reads through MiXCR, storing one row per CDR3 protein. The table has 93,000 or so distinct CDR3 sequences, approximately 50% seen once. This clonotype was obtained from a man aged 35 to 55 with Graves' hyperthyroidism. The specimen sequenced was blood.

The CDR3 bases are TGTGCCAGCAGTGAAGGGGGAGGAGAGACCCAGTACTTC. This encodes CASSEGGGETQYF. The gene calls are TRBV2 and TRBJ2-5; the D gene is possibly TRBD2 (6 bases). The CDR3 covers 13 residues. Trimming shortened V by 1 base and J by 4 bases, and 7 bases separated the two germline ends. Germline values: CDR1 SNHLY, CDR2 FYNNEI.